Below are 8 T cell receptor beta chains sequenced from a single sample in a study of T-cell memory formation after mild COVID-19. Using its own MiXCR run on the 5' RACE reads, TCRdb lists one record per CDR3 protein. This table has approximately 150,000 distinct CDR3 sequences, about 15% appearing once. Sequencing was carried out using PBMCs or a T cell subset sorted from them (not recorded which). These receptors were obtained from an adult woman who had mild COVID-19 (a few samples of this study predate the infection). Cell type and time point are not known.

Details on this clonotype: Compared with germline, one end of the junction differs, possibly owing to a read error. The gene calls are TRBV27 and TRBJ2-2; 7 nucleotides agree with TRBD2. The CDR3 is 13 amino acids. In germline, CDR1 is MNHEY, CDR2 SMNVEV (reference sequence). The CDR3, as DNA: TGTGCCAGCAGACTAGCGATTACCGGGGAGATGTTTTTT. This sequence encodes CASRLAITGEMFF.

This clonotype appeared a few times. The chain is built from TRBV15 and TRBJ2-5, with D unclear. CDR1 LNHNV and CDR2 YYDKDF come from the germline V gene (reference sequence). The CDR3 covers 15 residues. V gave up 0 bases and J gave up 4 bases, with 12 bases separating them. Here the CDR3 reads CATSREFGNSETQYF. CDR3 DNA: TGTGCCACCAGCAGAGAGTTTGGGAATTCAGAGACCCAGTACTTC.

The CDR3 sequence: CASSQTFVDLKNPNRAQYF. CDR3 DNA sequence: TGCGCCAGCAGCCAAACTTTTGTGGACCTTAAAAACCCAAATCGGGCGCAGTATTTT. This chain joins TRBV4-1 and TRBJ2-3; D unresolved. Germline-derived CDR1 and CDR2 are MGHRA and YSYEKL. CDR3 size: 19 residues. The V end lost 2 bases, the J end lost 10 bases, and 31 bases lay between the germline ends.

The chain combines TRBV12-3 or TRBV12-4 with TRBJ2-2; D remains ambiguous. The V end was cut by 5 bases, the J end by 6 bases, with 10 bases between. The length of the CDR3 is 13 residues. The CDR3 sequence is CASSPHFSGELFF. The CDR3 nucleotides read TGTGCCAGCAGTCCCCACTTCTCCGGGGAGCTGTTTTTT.

The chain uses TRBV6-2 or TRBV6-3 and TRBJ2-5; D may be TRBD2 (6 bases). The germline V gene encodes CDR1 MNHEY and CDR2 SVGEGT. The germline V and J ends were trimmed by 2 bases and 2 bases, with 15 bases remaining between them. The CDR3 extends over 16 amino acids. CDR3 region: CASSYPRPSEQETQYF. CDR3 in DNA: TGTGCCAGCAGTTACCCGCGTCCTAGCGAGCAAGAGACCCAGTACTTC.

The V call is TRBV4-1, the J call TRBJ2-7, with D hard to call. Germline V gene lookup returns CDR1 MGHRA and CDR2 YSYEKL. Trimming removed 0 bases at V and 0 bases at J, with 6 bases between. The CDR3 has 14 residues. For the CDR3, the DNA is TGCGCCAGCAGCCAAGAGGCCGACTCCTACGAGCAGTACTTC. Amino acids: CASSQEADSYEQYF.

The rearrangement uses TRBV3-1 and TRBJ2-7; 10 positions match TRBD2. This CDR3 has 16 amino acids. Germline V gives CDR1 LGHDT, CDR2 YNNKEL (reference sequence). J gave up 6 bases and V 6 bases, and 14 bases lay outside the gene matches. The CDR3: CASSPSSSGRFLEQYF. The CDR3 region has the DNA TGTGCCAGCAGTCCTTCCTCTAGCGGGAGATTCCTCGAGCAGTACTTC.

The V and J genes are TRBV18 and TRBJ1-1; D is undetermined. This CDR3 comprises 13 residues. V dropped 2 bases and J dropped 4 bases, with 8 bases sitting between them. Germline V lookup: CDR1 KGHSH, CDR2 LQKENI. CDR3 sequence (DNA): TGTGCCAGCTCACCAAGGTTTTCCACTGAAGCTTTCTTT. Protein: CASSPRFSTEAFF.